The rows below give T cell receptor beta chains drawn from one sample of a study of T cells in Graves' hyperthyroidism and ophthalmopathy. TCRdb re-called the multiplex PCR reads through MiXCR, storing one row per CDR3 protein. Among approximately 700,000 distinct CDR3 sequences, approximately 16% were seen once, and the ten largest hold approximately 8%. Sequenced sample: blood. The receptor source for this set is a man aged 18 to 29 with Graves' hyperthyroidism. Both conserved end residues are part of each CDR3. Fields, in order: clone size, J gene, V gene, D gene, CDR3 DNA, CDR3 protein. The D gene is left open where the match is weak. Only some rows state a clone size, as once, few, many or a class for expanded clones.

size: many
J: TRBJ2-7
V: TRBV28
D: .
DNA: TGTGCCAGCAGTTTACGACAGGCGACCTACGAGCAGTACTTC
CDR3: CASSLRQATYEQYF

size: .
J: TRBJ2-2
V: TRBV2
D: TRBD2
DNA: TGTGCCAGCTTGGGCGGGAGGGCCTCGGATTATATGACCGGGGAGCTGTTTTTT
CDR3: CASLGGRASDYMTGELFF

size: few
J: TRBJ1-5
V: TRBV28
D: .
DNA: TGTGCCAGCAGTTTGGGACTGCTCAATCAGCCCCAGCATTTT
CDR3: CASSLGLLNQPQHF

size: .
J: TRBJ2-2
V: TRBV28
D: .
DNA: TGTGCCAGCAGCTGGACACGGGGGGAGCTGTTTTTT
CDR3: CASSWTRGELFF

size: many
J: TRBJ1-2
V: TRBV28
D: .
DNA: TGTGCCAGCAGTTCGGGGAGGGGCTACACCTTC
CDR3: CASSSGRGYTF

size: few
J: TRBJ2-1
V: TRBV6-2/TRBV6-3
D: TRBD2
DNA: TGTGCCAGCACCCTACTAGCGGGGTCCTACAATGAGCAGTTCTTC
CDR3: CASTLLAGSYNEQFF

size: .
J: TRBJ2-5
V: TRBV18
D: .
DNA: TGTGCCAGCTCACCACCGTTACGGAGTAAAGAGACCCAGTACTTC
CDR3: CASSPPLRSKETQYF

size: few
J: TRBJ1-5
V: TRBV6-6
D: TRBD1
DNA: TGTGCCAGCAGTTACTCTGCGGGACAGGTTTATCCTCAGCCCCAGCATTTT
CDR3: CASSYSAGQVYPQPQHF

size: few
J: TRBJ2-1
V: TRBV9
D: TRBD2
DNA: TGTGCCAGCAGCGTATCTAGCGGATACAATGAGCAGTTCTTC
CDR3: CASSVSSGYNEQFF

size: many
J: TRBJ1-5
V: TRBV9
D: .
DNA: TGTGCCAGCAGCGTTTTCATATTCAATCAGCCCCAGCATTTT
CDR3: CASSVFIFNQPQHF

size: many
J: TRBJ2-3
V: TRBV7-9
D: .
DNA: TGTGCCAGCACCCCATTGGGTCCCACAGATACGCAGTATTTT
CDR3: CASTPLGPTDTQYF

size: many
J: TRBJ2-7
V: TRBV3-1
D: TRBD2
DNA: TGTGCCAGCAGTCCATCTAGCGGGAGGTACTACGAGCAGTACTTC
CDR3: CASSPSSGRYYEQYF

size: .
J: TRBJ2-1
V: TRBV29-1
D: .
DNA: TGCGGCGTTGGAAAGCGTGGCTCCTACAATGAGCAGTTCTTC
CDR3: CGVGKRGSYNEQFF

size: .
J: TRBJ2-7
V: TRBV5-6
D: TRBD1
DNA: TGTGCCAGCAGCGACAGGAAGGGGGCTTACGAGCAGTACTTC
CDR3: CASSDRKGAYEQYF

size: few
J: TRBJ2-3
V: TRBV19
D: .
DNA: TGTGCCAGTAGTATAGAGGGGTTCTCCACAGATACGCAGTATTTT
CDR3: CASSIEGFSTDTQYF

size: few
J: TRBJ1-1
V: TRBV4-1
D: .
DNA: TGCGCCAGCAGCCAAGGAATTATGAACACTGAAGCTTTCTTT
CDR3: CASSQGIMNTEAFF

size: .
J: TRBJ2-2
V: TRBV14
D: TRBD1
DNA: TGTGCCAGCAGCCGACCCTACAGGGGGAGAGTCGGCGGGGAGCTGTTTTTT
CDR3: CASSRPYRGRVGGELFF

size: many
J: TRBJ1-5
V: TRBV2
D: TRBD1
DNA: TGTGCCAGCAGTGGCGGGACAGGAGTGTATCAGCCCCAGCATTTT
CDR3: CASSGGTGVYQPQHF

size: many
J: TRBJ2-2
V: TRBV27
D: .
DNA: TGTGCCAGCAGCGTGACAGATACCGGGGAGCTGTTTTTT
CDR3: CASSVTDTGELFF

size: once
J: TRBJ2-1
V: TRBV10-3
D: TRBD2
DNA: TGTGCCATCAGTGAGTCGACGGGGGGCTCCTACAATGAGCAGTTCTTC
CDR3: CAISESTGGSYNEQFF

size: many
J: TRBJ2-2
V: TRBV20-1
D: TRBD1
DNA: TGCAGTGCCCCTAAACAGGGGGCGGGCACCGGGGAGCTGTTTTTT
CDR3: CSAPKQGAGTGELFF